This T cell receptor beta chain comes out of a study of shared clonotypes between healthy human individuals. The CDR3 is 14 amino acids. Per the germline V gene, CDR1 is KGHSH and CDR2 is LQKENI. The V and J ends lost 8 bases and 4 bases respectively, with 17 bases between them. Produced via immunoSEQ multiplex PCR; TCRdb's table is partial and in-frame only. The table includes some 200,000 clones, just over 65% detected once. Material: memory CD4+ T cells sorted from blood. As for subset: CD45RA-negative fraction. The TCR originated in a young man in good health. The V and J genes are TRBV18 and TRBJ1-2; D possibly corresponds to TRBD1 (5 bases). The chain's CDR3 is CASLRDSRIYGYTF. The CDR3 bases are TGTGCCAGCCTCCGAGACAGTAGGATCTATGGCTACACCTTC.